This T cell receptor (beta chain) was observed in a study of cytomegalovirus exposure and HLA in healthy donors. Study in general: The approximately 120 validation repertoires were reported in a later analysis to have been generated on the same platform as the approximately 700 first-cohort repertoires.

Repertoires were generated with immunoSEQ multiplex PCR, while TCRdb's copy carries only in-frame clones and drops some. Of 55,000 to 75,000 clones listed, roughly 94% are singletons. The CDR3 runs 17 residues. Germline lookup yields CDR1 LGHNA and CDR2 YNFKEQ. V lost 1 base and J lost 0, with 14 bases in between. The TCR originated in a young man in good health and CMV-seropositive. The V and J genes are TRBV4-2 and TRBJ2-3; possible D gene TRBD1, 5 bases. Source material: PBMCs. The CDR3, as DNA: TGTGCCAGCAGCCAAGTAACAGGTCGGTCTAGCACAGATACGCAGTATTTT. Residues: CASSQVTGRSSTDTQYF.